This note documents a single TCR beta chain sequence. Authors' data handling: Researchers report that nucleated cell counts were estimated from reference gene primer amplification. Sequenced by immunoSEQ multiplex PCR; TCRdb stores in-frame clones only, minus some. The DNA gave D and trimming, while V, J and clone size come from that table. The sample includes more than 90,000 clones, 85% seen only once; the top ten take about 1.8%. The sample originates from a study of blood T cell repertoires in COVID-19. Sequences were obtained from peripheral blood. The TCR sequence derives from a woman aged 70-85 years with active or convalescent COVID-19.

CDR3 sequence (DNA): TGTGCCAGCAGCCCGGCAGGGGATTCAGGAAACACCATATATTTT. It specifies CASSPAGDSGNTIYF. The chain links TRBV28 to TRBJ1-3; TRBD1 might be the D (6 bases). Between the trimmed V and J ends, which lost 6 bases and 4 bases, there was a span of 16 bases. The length of the CDR3 is 15 residues. In germline, CDR1 is MDHEN, CDR2 SYDVKM.